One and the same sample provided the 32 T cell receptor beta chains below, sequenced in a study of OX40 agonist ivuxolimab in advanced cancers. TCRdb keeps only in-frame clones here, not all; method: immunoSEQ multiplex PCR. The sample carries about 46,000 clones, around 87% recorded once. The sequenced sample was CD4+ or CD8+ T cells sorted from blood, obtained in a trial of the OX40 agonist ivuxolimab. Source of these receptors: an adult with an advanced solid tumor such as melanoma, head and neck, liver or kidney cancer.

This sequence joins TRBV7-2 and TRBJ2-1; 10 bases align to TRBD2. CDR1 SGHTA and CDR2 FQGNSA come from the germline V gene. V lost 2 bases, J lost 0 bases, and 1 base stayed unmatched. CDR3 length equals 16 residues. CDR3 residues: CASSLIAGGSYNEQFF. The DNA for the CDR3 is TGTGCCAGCAGCTTAATAGCGGGGGGCTCCTACAATGAGCAGTTCTTC. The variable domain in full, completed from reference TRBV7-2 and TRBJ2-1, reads GAGVSQSPSNKVTEKGKDVELRCDPISGHTALYWYRQSLGQGLEFLIYFQGNSAPDKSGLPSDRFSAERTGGSVSTLTIQRTQQEDSAVYLCASSLIAGGSYNEQFFGPGTRLTVL.

DNA of the CDR3: TGCGCCAGCTCCGAGGGGACCCAATATAATTCACCCCTCCACTTT. Translation gives CASSEGTQYNSPLHF. This chain joins TRBV4-1 and TRBJ1-6; possibly TRBD1 for D (5 bases). The CDR3 consists of 15 residues. Germline-derived CDR1 and CDR2 are MGHRA and YSYEKL. The V gene lost 8 bases and the J gene lost 4 bases, with 15 bases spanning the gap.

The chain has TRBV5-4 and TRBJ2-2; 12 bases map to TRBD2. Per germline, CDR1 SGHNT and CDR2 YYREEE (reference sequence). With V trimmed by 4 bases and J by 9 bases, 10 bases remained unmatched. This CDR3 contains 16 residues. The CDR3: CASSLGTSGSLRELFF. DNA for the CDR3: TGTGCCAGCAGCCTCGGGACTAGCGGGTCTCTTAGGGAGCTGTTTTTT.

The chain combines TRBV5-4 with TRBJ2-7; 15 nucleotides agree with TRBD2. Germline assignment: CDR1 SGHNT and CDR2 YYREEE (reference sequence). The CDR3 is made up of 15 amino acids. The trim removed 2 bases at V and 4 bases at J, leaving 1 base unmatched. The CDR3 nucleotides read TGTGCCAGCAGCTTCGGGACTAGCGGGGGGTACGAGCAGTACTTC. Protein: CASSFGTSGGYEQYF.

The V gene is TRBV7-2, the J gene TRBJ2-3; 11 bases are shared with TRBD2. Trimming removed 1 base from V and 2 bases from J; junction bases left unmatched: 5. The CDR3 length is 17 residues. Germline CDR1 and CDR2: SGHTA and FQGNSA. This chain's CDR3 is CASSLELAGGHTDTQYF. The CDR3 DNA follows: TGTGCCAGCAGCTTAGAGCTAGCGGGGGGCCACACAGATACGCAGTATTTT.

For the CDR3, the DNA is TGTGCCAGCAGCGCCTGTAGTAACGACTATGGCTACACCTTC. Translated: CASSACSNDYGYTF. V gene TRBV21-1 combines with J gene TRBJ1-2. TRBV21-1 is listed as a pseudogene. This CDR3 has 14 amino acids.

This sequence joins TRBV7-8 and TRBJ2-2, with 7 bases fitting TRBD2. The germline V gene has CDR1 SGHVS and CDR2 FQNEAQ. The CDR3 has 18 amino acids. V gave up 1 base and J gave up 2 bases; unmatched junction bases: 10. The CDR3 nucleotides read TGTGCCAGCAGCTTAGAGATCCCCGGGACTACTAACACCGGGGAGCTGTTTTTT. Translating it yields CASSLEIPGTTNTGELFF.

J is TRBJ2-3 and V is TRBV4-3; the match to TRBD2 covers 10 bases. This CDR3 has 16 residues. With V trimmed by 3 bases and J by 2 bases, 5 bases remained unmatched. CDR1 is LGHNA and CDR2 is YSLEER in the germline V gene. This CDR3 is CASSQNSGGITDTQYF. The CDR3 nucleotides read TGCGCCAGCAGCCAGAATAGCGGGGGGATCACAGATACGCAGTATTTT.

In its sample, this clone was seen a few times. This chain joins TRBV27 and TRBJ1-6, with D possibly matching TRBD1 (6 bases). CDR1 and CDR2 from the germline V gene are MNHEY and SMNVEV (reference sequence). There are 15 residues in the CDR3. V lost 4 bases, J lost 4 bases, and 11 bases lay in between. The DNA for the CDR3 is TGTGCCAGCAGTTCCCGACAGGAATATAATTCACCCCTCCACTTT. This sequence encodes CASSSRQEYNSPLHF.

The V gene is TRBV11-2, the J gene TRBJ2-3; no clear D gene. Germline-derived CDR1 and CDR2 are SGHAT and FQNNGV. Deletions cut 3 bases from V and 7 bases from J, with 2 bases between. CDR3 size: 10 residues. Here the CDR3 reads CASSLNTQYF. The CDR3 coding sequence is TGTGCCAGCAGCTTGAATACGCAGTATTTT.

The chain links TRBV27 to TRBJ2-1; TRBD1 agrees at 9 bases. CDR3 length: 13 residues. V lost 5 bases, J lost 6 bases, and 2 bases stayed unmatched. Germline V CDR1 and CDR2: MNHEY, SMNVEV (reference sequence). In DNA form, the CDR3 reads TGTGCCAGCAGTCTGGACAGGGGCAATGAGCAGTTCTTC. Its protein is CASSLDRGNEQFF.

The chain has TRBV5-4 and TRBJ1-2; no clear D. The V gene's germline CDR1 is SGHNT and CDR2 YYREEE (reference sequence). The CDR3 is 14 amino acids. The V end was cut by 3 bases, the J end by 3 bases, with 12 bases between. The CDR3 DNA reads TGTGCCAGCAGCTCCCCGACACGACACTATGGCTACACCTTC. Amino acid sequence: CASSSPTRHYGYTF.

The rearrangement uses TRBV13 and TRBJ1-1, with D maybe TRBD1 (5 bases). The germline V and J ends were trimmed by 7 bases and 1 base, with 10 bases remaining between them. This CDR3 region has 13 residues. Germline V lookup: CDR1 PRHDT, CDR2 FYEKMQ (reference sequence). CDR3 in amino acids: CASNLGTNTEAFF. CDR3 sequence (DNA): TGTGCCAGCAACTTGGGGACGAACACTGAAGCTTTCTTT.

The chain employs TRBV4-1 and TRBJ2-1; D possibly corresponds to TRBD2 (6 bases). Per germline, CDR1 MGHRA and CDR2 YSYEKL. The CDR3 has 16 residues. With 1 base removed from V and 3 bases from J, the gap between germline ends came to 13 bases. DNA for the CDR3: TGCGCCAGCAGCCAAGTTCCCGGGAGTGGCTACAATGAGCAGTTCTTC. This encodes CASSQVPGSGYNEQFF.

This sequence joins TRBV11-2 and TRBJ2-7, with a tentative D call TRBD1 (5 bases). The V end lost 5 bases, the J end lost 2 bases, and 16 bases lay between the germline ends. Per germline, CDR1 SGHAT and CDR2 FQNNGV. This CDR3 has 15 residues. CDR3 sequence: CASSTPDKSPYEQYF. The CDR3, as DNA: TGTGCCAGCAGCACGCCGGACAAGAGTCCCTACGAGCAGTACTTC.

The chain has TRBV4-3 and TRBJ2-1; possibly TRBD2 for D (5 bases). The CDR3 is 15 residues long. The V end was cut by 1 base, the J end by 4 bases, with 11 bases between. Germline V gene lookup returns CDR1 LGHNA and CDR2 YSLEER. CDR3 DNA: TGCGCCAGCAGCCAAGCGGGAAGCCTATACAATGAGCAGTTCTTC. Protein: CASSQAGSLYNEQFF.

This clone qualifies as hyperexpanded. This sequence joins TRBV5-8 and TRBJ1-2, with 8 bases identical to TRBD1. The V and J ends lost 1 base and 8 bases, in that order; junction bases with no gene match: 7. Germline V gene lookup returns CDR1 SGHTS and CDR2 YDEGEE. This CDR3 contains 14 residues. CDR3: CASSLLWTGNGYTF. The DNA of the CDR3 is TGTGCCAGCAGCTTGTTGTGGACAGGGAACGGCTACACCTTC.

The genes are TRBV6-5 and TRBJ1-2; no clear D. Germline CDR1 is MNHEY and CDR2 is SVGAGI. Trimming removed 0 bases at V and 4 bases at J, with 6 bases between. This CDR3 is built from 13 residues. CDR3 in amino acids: CASSYSNGYGYTF. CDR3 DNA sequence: TGTGCCAGCAGTTACTCGAATGGCTATGGCTACACCTTC.

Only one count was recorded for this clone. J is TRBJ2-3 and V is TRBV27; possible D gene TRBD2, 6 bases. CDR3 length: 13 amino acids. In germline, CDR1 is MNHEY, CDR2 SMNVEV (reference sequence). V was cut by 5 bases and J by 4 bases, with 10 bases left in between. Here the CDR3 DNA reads TGTGCCAGCAGTCACATAGCGGCAGATACGCAGTATTTT. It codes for CASSHIAADTQYF.

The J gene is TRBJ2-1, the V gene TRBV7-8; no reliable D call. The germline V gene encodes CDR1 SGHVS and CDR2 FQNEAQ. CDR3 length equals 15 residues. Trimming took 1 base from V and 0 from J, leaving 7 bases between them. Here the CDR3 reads CASSLVLASYNEQFF. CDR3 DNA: TGTGCCAGCAGCTTAGTGTTAGCCTCCTACAATGAGCAGTTCTTC.

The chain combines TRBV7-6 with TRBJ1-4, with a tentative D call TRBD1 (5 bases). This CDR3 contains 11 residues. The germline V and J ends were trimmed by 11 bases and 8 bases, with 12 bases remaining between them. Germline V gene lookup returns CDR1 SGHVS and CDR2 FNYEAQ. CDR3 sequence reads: CAVARGEKLFF. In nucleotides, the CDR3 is TGTGCCGTAGCCCGGGGGGAAAAACTGTTTTTT.

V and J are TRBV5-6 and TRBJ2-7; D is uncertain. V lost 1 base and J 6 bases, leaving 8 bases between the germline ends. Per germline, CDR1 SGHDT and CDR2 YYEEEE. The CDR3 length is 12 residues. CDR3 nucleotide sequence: TGTGCCAGCAGCTTGTCGAGTGTCGAGCAGTACTTC. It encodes CASSLSSVEQYF.

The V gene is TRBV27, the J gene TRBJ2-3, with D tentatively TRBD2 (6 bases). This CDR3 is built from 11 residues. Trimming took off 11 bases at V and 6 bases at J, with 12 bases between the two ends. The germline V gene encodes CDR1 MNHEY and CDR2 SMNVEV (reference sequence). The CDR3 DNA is TGTGCCGCCCTAGCGTACGATACGCAGTATTTT. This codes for CAALAYDTQYF.

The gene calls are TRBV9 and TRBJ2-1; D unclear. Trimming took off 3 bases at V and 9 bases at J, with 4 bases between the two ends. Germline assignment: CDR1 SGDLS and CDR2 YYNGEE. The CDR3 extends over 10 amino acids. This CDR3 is CASSGGEQFF. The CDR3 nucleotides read TGTGCCAGCAGCGGAGGTGAGCAGTTCTTC.

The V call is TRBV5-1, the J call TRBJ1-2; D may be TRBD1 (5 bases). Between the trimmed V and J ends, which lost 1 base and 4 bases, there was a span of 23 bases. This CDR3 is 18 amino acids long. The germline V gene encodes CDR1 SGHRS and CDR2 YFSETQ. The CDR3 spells CASSLFVPPQGEGYGYTF. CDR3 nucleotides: TGCGCCAGCAGCTTGTTTGTACCCCCCCAGGGAGAAGGCTATGGCTACACCTTC.

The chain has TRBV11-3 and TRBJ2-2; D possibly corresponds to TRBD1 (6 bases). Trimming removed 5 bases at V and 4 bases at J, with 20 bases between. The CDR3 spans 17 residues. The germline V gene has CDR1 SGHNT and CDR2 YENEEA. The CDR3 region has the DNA TGTGCCAGCAGCACTTTAGACCGCTCGGACAGCACCGGGGAGCTGTTTTTT. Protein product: CASSTLDRSDSTGELFF.

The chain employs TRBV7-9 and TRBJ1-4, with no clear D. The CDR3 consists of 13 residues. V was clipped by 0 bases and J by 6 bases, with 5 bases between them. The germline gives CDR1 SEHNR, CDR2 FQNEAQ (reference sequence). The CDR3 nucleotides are TGTGCCAGCAGCTTAGCTGGGGATGAAAAACTGTTTTTT. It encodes CASSLAGDEKLFF. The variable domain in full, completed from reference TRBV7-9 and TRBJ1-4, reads DTGVSQNPRHKITKRGQNVTFRCDPISEHNRLYWYRQTLGQGPEFLTYFQNEAQLEKSRLLSDRFSAERPKGSFSTLEIQRTEQGDSAMYLCASSLAGDEKLFFGSGTQLSVL.

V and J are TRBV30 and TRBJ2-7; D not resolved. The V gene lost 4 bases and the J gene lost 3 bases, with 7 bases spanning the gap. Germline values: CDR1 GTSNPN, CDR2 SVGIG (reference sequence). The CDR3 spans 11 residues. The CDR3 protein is CAWTVDYEQYF. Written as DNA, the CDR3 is TGTGCCTGGACGGTCGACTACGAGCAGTACTTC.

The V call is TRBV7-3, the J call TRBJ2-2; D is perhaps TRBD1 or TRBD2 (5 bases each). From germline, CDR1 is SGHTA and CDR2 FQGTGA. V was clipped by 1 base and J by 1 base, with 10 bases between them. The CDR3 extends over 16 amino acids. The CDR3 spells CASSLSRGRNTGELFF. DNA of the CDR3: TGTGCCAGCAGCTTAAGTCGGGGCCGGAACACCGGGGAGCTGTTTTTT. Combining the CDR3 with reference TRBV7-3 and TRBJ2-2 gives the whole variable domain GAGVSQTPSNKVTEKGKYVELRCDPISGHTALYWYRQSLGQGPEFLIYFQGTGAADDSGLPNDRFFAVRPEGSVSTLKIQRTERGDSAVYLCASSLSRGRNTGELFFGEGSRLTVL.

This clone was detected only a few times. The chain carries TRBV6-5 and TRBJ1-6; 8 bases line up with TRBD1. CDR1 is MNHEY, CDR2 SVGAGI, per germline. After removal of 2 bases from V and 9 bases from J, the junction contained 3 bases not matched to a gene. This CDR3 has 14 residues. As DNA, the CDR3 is TGTGCCAGCAGTTACCCCGGACAGGGTTCACCCCTCCACTTT. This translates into CASSYPGQGSPLHF.

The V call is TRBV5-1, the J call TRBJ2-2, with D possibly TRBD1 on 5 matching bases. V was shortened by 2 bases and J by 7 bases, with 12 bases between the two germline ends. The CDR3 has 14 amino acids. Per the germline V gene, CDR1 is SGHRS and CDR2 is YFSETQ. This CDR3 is CASSFQGSGGELFF. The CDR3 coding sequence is TGCGCCAGCAGCTTCCAGGGAAGTGGCGGGGAGCTGTTTTTT.

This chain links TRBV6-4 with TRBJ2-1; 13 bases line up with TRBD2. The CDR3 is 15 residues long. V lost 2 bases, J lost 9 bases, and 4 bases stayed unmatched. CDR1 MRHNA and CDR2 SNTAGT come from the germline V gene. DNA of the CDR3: TGTGCCAGCAGTGACCCCCGACTAGCGGGAGGTGAGCAGTTCTTC. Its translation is CASSDPRLAGGEQFF.